This TCR beta chain was captured by sequencing in a study of OX40 agonist ivuxolimab in advanced cancers. Study in general: The dose of intravenous ivuxolimab that patients received every 2 weeks ranged from 0.01 to 10 mg/kg. Dose-escalation patients had hepatocellular carcinoma, melanoma, renal cell or head and neck cancer.

As to this clone: What it recognizes is unknown.

Blood was sampled at baseline, cycle 4 day 1, and cycle 7 day 1. Study results and limitations: In general, CD8+ T cells held more expanded clones than CD4+ did, on average.

There are 13 residues in the CDR3. Trimming removed 2 bases at V and 10 bases at J, with 9 bases between. Germline V lookup: CDR1 SGHTA, CDR2 FQGNSA. Sequencing used immunoSEQ multiplex PCR; TCRdb keeps in-frame clones, though not all of them. This sample has tens of thousands of clones, with roughly nine tenths found just once. The sample here was CD4+ or CD8+ T cells sorted from blood, taken in a trial of the OX40 agonist ivuxolimab. The chain is built from TRBV7-2 and TRBJ1-6; D gene unclear. The TCR was taken from an adult with an advanced solid tumor such as melanoma, head and neck, liver or kidney cancer. The CDR3 coding sequence is TGTGCCAGCAGCTTAAAATACGACTCACCCCTCCACTTT. This gives the protein CASSLKYDSPLHF.